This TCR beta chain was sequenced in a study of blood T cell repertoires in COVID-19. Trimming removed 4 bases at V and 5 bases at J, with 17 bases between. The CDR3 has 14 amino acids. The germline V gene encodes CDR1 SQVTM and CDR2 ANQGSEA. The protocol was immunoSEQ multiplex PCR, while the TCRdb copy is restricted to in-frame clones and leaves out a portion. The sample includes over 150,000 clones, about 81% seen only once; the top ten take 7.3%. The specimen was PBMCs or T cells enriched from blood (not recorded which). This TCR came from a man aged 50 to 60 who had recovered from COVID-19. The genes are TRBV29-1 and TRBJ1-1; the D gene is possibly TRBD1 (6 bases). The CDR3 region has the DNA TGCAGCGTTGGGGGGAACAGGGTCGGGACTGAAGCTTTCTTT. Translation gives CSVGGNRVGTEAFF.